This entry features one TCR beta chain sequence. This sample was taken from a study of shared T cell receptors in the human thymus. Libraries were prepared by immunoSEQ multiplex PCR; TCRdb keeps only in-frame clonotypes and omits some of them. Of about 660,000 clones in the sample, roughly 88% were seen once. Unmatched junction bases numbered 16, after V lost 0 bases and J lost 7 bases. This CDR3 has 19 residues. Germline CDR1 and CDR2: SQVTM and ANQGSEA. These sequences were also reported in another study, on human thymus T cells. As that study records: Healthy Finnish infants undergoing corrective surgery for congenital heart defects were the donors. It was from resections taken during corrective heart surgery that the thymus tissue came. In thymic and blood repertoires alike, V and J usage looked biased. There were highly overlapping thymic repertoires among unrelated individuals, as related research reported.

This receptor was identified in a boy less than two years old with a congenital heart defect. The chain employs TRBV29-1 and TRBJ2-1; 12 bases align to TRBD2. Sequencing input: thymocytes. The CDR3: CSVEDPPSGRAGEGNEQFF. DNA for the CDR3: TGCAGCGTTGAAGATCCCCCTAGCGGGAGGGCCGGGGAGGGGAATGAGCAGTTCTTC.